The 16 T cell receptor beta chains given below trace back to one sample, sequenced in a study of identical twins. TCRdb re-called the 5' RACE reads with MiXCR, one entry per CDR3 protein. The sample includes 1.5 million to 2 million distinct CDR3 sequences, roughly a third seen only once; the top ten take over 0.25%. Sequencing was performed on cord blood. All receptors derive from a newborn girl in good health.

This clonotype was observed a few times. The chain uses TRBV5-5 and TRBJ1-2; D uncertain. With 4 bases removed from V and 4 bases from J, the gap between germline ends came to 11 bases. CDR1 is SGHKS and CDR2 is YYEKEE in the germline V gene (reference sequence). This CDR3 is built from 13 residues. CDR3 in amino acids: CASSRLGVYGYTF. The CDR3 DNA sequence: TGTGCCAGCAGCCGACTTGGGGTCTATGGCTACACCTTC.

The rearrangement joins TRBV7-9 to TRBJ1-1, with TRBD1 as a possible D gene (6 bases). The CDR3 consists of 16 residues. The germline gives CDR1 SEHNR, CDR2 FQNEAQ (reference sequence). V was clipped by 5 bases and J by 5 bases, with 21 bases between them. The CDR3 nucleotides read TGTGCCAGCAGCCTCACGGCACAGAGGGGGAGAACTGAAGCTTTCTTT. Its protein product is CASSLTAQRGRTEAFF.

This clonotype has just a few counts. This chain joins TRBV18 and TRBJ2-7; no firm D call. The CDR3 spans 12 residues. Germline CDR1 KGHSH, CDR2 LQKENI. With 2 bases removed from V and 6 bases from J, the gap between germline ends came to 8 bases. CDR3 DNA: TGTGCCAGCTCACCAGATGGGTCCGAGCAGTACTTC. Translated: CASSPDGSEQYF.

The chain joins TRBV7-9 to TRBJ2-3; 11 bases line up with TRBD2. Germline assignment: CDR1 SEHNR and CDR2 FQNEAQ (reference sequence). CDR3 length equals 17 residues. Trimming removed 6 bases from V and 2 bases from J; junction bases left unmatched: 10. DNA of the CDR3: TGTGCCAGCAGTAGGGGACTAGCGGCAATGAACACAGATACGCAGTATTTT. Protein product: CASSRGLAAMNTDTQYF.

The chain has TRBV27 and TRBJ2-2; 7 positions agree with TRBD2. V was pared by 2 bases and J by 8 bases, with 8 bases of the junction left unmatched. The CDR3 runs to 15 residues. Germline values: CDR1 MNHEY, CDR2 SMNVEV (reference sequence). The CDR3 region is CASSLMGGESGELFF. In nucleotides, the CDR3 is TGTGCCAGCAGTTTAATGGGGGGGGAAAGTGGGGAGCTGTTTTTT.

The chain links TRBV12-3 or TRBV12-4 to TRBJ2-7, with 11 bases lining up with TRBD2. CDR3 length equals 18 residues. Trimming cost V 6 bases and J 3 bases; bases outside gene matches: 16. CDR3 sequence: CASSYTSGGPSTFYEQYF. CDR3 nucleotides: TGTGCCAGCAGCTACACTAGCGGGGGCCCTTCTACGTTCTACGAGCAGTACTTC.

Regarding this clonotype: A much bigger clone sits one base away, suggesting this may be a read error. The V call is TRBV20-1, the J call TRBJ1-4, with D hard to call. CDR3 length: 13 amino acids. Germline lookup yields CDR1 DFQATT and CDR2 SNEGSKA (reference sequence). In DNA, the CDR3 is TGCAGTGCTAGCCGGGCAACTAATGAAGAACTGTTTTTT. It is translated as CSASRATNEELFF.

This clonotype was observed a few times. The CDR3 sequence is CAIRSGDIYGYTF. For the CDR3, the DNA is TGTGCCATCAGGTCAGGGGACATTTATGGCTACACCTTC. The chain links TRBV10-3 to TRBJ1-2; D may be TRBD1 (6 bases). Germline values: CDR1 ENHRY, CDR2 SYGVKD. The CDR3 is made up of 13 amino acids. V gave up 6 bases and J gave up 5 bases, with 13 bases separating them.

This chain uses TRBV29-1 with TRBJ2-3; TRBD2 matches 8 bases. The germline V gene encodes CDR1 SQVTM and CDR2 ANQGSEA. This CDR3 region has 14 residues. The J segment lost 2 bases and the V segment lost 4 bases, leaving 5 bases of the junction unmatched. The CDR3 bases are TGCAGCGTTGGTAGTAGCGGGGCCACAGATACGCAGTATTTT. Amino acid sequence: CSVGSSGATDTQYF.

At least ten counts were recorded for this clonotype. The chain recombines TRBV5-1 with TRBJ2-5; D is unresolved. CDR3 length: 11 amino acids. Germline CDR1 reads SGHRS; CDR2 reads YFSETQ. The V end was cut by 5 bases, the J end by 1 base, with 3 bases between. CDR3 nucleotide sequence: TGCGCCAGCAGGAGCCAAGAGACCCAGTACTTC. Translated, it gives CASRSQETQYF. The full variable domain, completed using reference TRBV5-1 and TRBJ2-5, is KAGVTQTPRYLIKTRGQQVTLSCSPISGHRSVSWYQQTPGQGLQFLFEYFSETQRNKGNFPGRFSGRQFSNSRSEMNVSTLELGDSALYLCASRSQETQYFGPGTRLLVL.

This sequence joins TRBV28 and TRBJ2-3, with 11 positions matching TRBD1. The CDR3 sequence is 18 residues long. Looked up from germline, CDR1 is MDHEN and CDR2 is SYDVKM. The ends lost 5 bases at V and 3 bases at J; junction bases unmatched: 13. The DNA for the CDR3 is TGTGCCAGCAGTCGGGGACAGGGGGGGGCTAGTAGTACAGATACGCAGTATTTT. As protein: CASSRGQGGASSTDTQYF.

This clonotype showed up just a few times. This chain uses TRBV11-2 with TRBJ2-4; either TRBD1 or TRBD2 may supply D (5 bases each). Trimming stripped 1 base from V and 3 bases from J, with 13 bases between. The CDR3 runs to 16 residues. The germline CDR1 and CDR2 sequences are SGHAT and FQNNGV. CDR3 amino acids: CASSLGGWFVKNIQYF. The CDR3 nucleotides are TGTGCCAGCAGCTTAGGGGGGTGGTTTGTCAAAAACATTCAGTACTTC.

This chain joins TRBV11-3 and TRBJ2-1; no reliable D call. The length of the CDR3 is 14 residues. CDR1 SGHNT and CDR2 YENEEA come from the germline V gene. V was trimmed by 4 bases and J by 6 bases, leaving 13 bases between them. The CDR3 nucleotides read TGTGCCAGCAGCTCCCCTGAATCCAGCAATGAGCAGTTCTTC. The encoded protein is CASSSPESSNEQFF.

This chain joins TRBV29-1 and TRBJ2-3, with 10 nucleotides matching TRBD2. The junction had 12 bases not matched to a gene; V was cut back by 0 bases and J by 0 bases. The CDR3 sequence is 19 residues long. Germline V gives CDR1 SQVTM, CDR2 ANQGSEA. The CDR3, as DNA: TGCAGCGTTGAAGACGGGATGGCTAGCGGGGGATCGAGCACAGATACGCAGTATTTT. Translating it yields CSVEDGMASGGSSTDTQYF.

The chain combines TRBV9 with TRBJ2-3, with TRBD2 matching 10 bases. Germline V lookup: CDR1 SGDLS, CDR2 YYNGEE. The CDR3 length is 16 residues. V shed 4 bases and J 3 bases; nucleotides not matched to a gene: 8. The CDR3: CASSLEREGLTDTQYF. The CDR3 DNA reads TGTGCCAGCAGCTTAGAGCGGGAGGGCCTGACAGATACGCAGTATTTT. Full variable domain (outside the CDR3, taken from reference TRBV9 and TRBJ2-3): DSGVTQTPKHLITATGQRVTLRCSPRSGDLSVYWYQQSLDQGLQFLIQYYNGEERAKGNILERFSAQQFPDLHSELNLSSLELGDSALYFCASSLEREGLTDTQYFGPGTRLTVL.

The chain is built from TRBV6-6 and TRBJ1-2, with TRBD1 matching over 10 bases. Germline loops: CDR1 MNHNY, CDR2 SVGAGI (reference sequence). J lost 5 bases, V lost 4 bases, and 7 bases had no gene match. This CDR3 spans 15 amino acids. CDR3 residues: CASSFGTGVRYGYTF. DNA for the CDR3: TGTGCCAGCAGTTTCGGGACAGGGGTGAGGTATGGCTACACCTTC.